The 32 T cell receptor beta chains presented below share a single source sample, sequenced in a study. TCRdb recomputed calls from the RT-PCR reads with MiXCR, one row per CDR3 protein. The sample carries about 680,000 distinct CDR3 sequences, around 14% recorded once. Specimen: memory CD4+ T cells from blood. The receptors stem from a female donor in good health, serving as a healthy control.

Many counts were recorded for this clonotype. This chain uses TRBV7-2 with TRBJ2-7, with D tentatively TRBD1 (6 bases). Germline V gene sequence: CDR1 SGHTA, CDR2 FQGNSA. V lost 6 bases and J 5 bases, leaving 23 bases between the germline ends. The CDR3 runs to 16 residues. The CDR3 spells CASRFTDSSTLDEQYF. CDR3 coding DNA: TGTGCCAGCAGATTTACGGACAGCTCTACTTTGGACGAGCAGTACTTC.

Concerning this clonotype itself: A much larger clone is a single base away; this may be a read error. V usage is TRBV12-3 or TRBV12-4 and J usage is TRBJ2-3; TRBD2 matches 7 bases. The length of the CDR3 is 17 residues. Losses at the gene ends were 5 bases for V and 4 bases for J; bases not matched to a gene: 15. The CDR3 region is CASSLTSRRASADTQYF. CDR3 nucleotides: TGTGCCAGCAGTCTGACTAGCAGGAGGGCCTCGGCAGATACGCAGTATTTT.

The chain links TRBV7-8 to TRBJ2-1, with D maybe TRBD2 (5 bases). The CDR3 is made up of 15 amino acids. Germline values: CDR1 SGHVS, CDR2 FQNEAQ. Trimming stripped 2 bases from V and 3 bases from J, with 11 bases between. The CDR3 loop is CASSLPSRGYNEQFF. CDR3 sequence (DNA): TGTGCCAGCAGCTTACCTTCACGGGGCTACAATGAGCAGTTCTTC.

This CDR3 is CSAREGQGKGYTF. CDR3 in DNA: TGCAGTGCTAGGGAGGGGCAGGGGAAGGGCTACACCTTC. This chain uses TRBV20-1 with TRBJ1-2, with D perhaps TRBD1 (6 bases). Germline CDR1 and CDR2: DFQATT and SNEGSKA (reference sequence). The CDR3 is 13 residues long. With 3 bases removed from V and 8 bases from J, the gap between germline ends came to 16 bases.

This clonotype was seen repeatedly, ten times or more. CDR3 in amino acids: CSVEEPGSEKLFF. Written as DNA, the CDR3 is TGCAGCGTTGAAGAACCAGGGAGTGAAAAACTGTTTTTT. The chain combines TRBV29-1 with TRBJ1-4; D is possibly TRBD1 (5 bases). Between the trimmed V and J ends, which lost 0 bases and 7 bases, there was a span of 9 bases. The CDR3 is made up of 13 amino acids. The germline V gene encodes CDR1 SQVTM and CDR2 ANQGSEA.

This chain links TRBV4-3 with TRBJ1-2, with TRBD1 as a possible D gene (5 bases). The germline CDR1 and CDR2 sequences are LGHNA and YSLEER. The CDR3 is 17 residues long. The germline V and J ends were trimmed by 4 bases and 8 bases, with 26 bases remaining between them. As DNA, the CDR3 is TGCGCCAGCAGCCCCGAGGGTGACAGAATCCGAGGATCCGGCTACACCTTC. Translated, it gives CASSPEGDRIRGSGYTF.

This clonotype was observed at least ten times. V usage is TRBV20-1 and J usage is TRBJ1-2, with 8 nucleotides matching TRBD1. The CDR3 covers 15 residues. V dropped 5 bases and J dropped 4; count of bases not matched to a gene: 12. The germline V gene has CDR1 DFQATT and CDR2 SNEGSKA (reference sequence). CDR3 sequence reads: CSALRPDRVSYGYTF. Written as DNA, the CDR3 is TGCAGTGCTCTCCGACCGGACAGGGTGAGCTATGGCTACACCTTC.

This clonotype turned up a few times. The chain employs TRBV7-2 and TRBJ1-1; D unresolved. The ends were cut back, 1 base at V and 7 bases at J, with 10 bases in the middle. CDR1 SGHTA and CDR2 FQGNSA come from the germline V gene. This CDR3 is 13 amino acids long. The CDR3: CASSLGVGFEAFF. CDR3 nucleotides: TGTGCCAGCAGCTTAGGGGTAGGGTTTGAAGCTTTCTTT.

This chain connects TRBV3-1 to TRBJ2-7; D ambiguous. The CDR3 runs 15 residues. V dropped 1 base and J dropped 1 base, with 11 bases sitting between them. Germline V CDR1 and CDR2: LGHDT, YNNKEL (reference sequence). The CDR3 spells CASSQAPIGSYEQYF. The CDR3 nucleotides read TGTGCCAGCAGCCAAGCCCCCATTGGTTCCTACGAGCAGTACTTC.

V gene TRBV5-6 combines with J gene TRBJ2-7, with 10 positions matching TRBD2. Germline V gene lookup returns CDR1 SGHDT and CDR2 YYEEEE. This CDR3 contains 15 residues. Germline trimming cut 0 bases from V and 5 bases from J; bases unmatched to any gene: 5. CDR3 sequence (DNA): TGTGCCAGCAGCTTGGTGGCTAGCGGGAGCAACGAGCAGTACTTC. As protein: CASSLVASGSNEQYF.

The table lists this clonotype with a few counts. The V and J genes are TRBV5-1 and TRBJ2-2; D may correspond to TRBD1 or TRBD2 (5 bases each). This CDR3 contains 15 residues. Germline V lookup: CDR1 SGHRS, CDR2 YFSETQ. The V end lost 4 bases, the J end lost 4 bases, and 14 bases lay between the germline ends. This CDR3 is CASSQDEGSTGELFF. In nucleotides, the CDR3 is TGCGCCAGCAGCCAAGACGAGGGGAGCACCGGGGAGCTGTTTTTT.

This clonotype has only a few counts. The chain carries TRBV11-2 and TRBJ1-3; tentative D call: TRBD1 (5 bases). CDR1 is SGHAT and CDR2 is FQNNGV in the germline V gene. Trimming took off 3 bases at V and 0 bases at J, with 12 bases between the two ends. CDR3 length: 16 residues. CDR3 in amino acids: CASSLGQIYSGNTIYF. The CDR3 bases are TGTGCCAGCAGCTTGGGGCAGATTTACTCTGGAAACACCATATATTTT.

This clonotype has a handful of counts. J is TRBJ1-2 and V is TRBV12-3 or TRBV12-4; D possibly corresponds to TRBD1 (5 bases). Between the trimmed V and J ends, which lost 6 bases and 3 bases, there was a span of 14 bases. The CDR3 is made up of 14 amino acids. In nucleotides, the CDR3 is TGTGCCAGCAGACCCTGGACGGGGGACTATGGCTACACCTTC. Translating it yields CASRPWTGDYGYTF.

This clonotype appeared a few times. This chain connects TRBV24-1 to TRBJ2-3, with TRBD1 matching 9 bases. Germline assignment: CDR1 KGHDR and CDR2 SFDVKD. CDR3 length equals 15 residues. With 7 bases clipped from V and 3 bases from J, the junction kept 7 bases outside the gene matches. This chain's CDR3 is CATSTGTGRTDTQYF. The CDR3 nucleotides read TGTGCCACCAGCACCGGGACAGGGAGAACAGATACGCAGTATTTT.

This clonotype appeared many times. This CDR3 reads CSVVLAGGSTDTQYF. CDR3 nucleotides: TGCAGCGTTGTCCTAGCGGGAGGTAGCACAGATACGCAGTATTTT. V is TRBV29-1 and J is TRBJ2-3; the match to TRBD2 covers 11 bases. CDR3 length: 15 amino acids. The J segment lost 0 bases and the V segment lost 4 bases, leaving 3 bases of the junction unmatched. Germline V lookup: CDR1 SQVTM, CDR2 ANQGSEA.

The rearrangement uses TRBV6-2 or TRBV6-3 and TRBJ2-5; 10 positions match TRBD1. V lost 2 bases and J lost 5; bases outside the gene matches: 5. The germline CDR1 and CDR2 sequences are MNHEY and SVGEGT. CDR3 length: 15 residues. CDR3 amino acids: CASSYRDRGRETQYF. The CDR3 nucleotides are TGTGCCAGCAGTTACCGGGACAGGGGTCGCGAGACCCAGTACTTC.

The sample holds a few counts of this clonotype. This could be a read error, since a much larger clone is one nucleotide away. The chain combines TRBV9 with TRBJ2-1, with D unresolved. The V gene lost 0 bases and the J gene lost 5 bases, with 6 bases spanning the gap. Per the germline V gene, CDR1 is SGDLS and CDR2 is YYNGEE. This CDR3 is 13 amino acids long. The CDR3 nucleotides are TGTGCCAGCAGCGTAGGGGGTCACAATGAGCAGTTCTTC. Protein: CASSVGGHNEQFF. The full variable domain, with the rest looked up from reference TRBV9 and TRBJ2-1, is DSGVTQTPKHLITATGQRVTLRCSPRSGDLSVYWYQQSLDQGLQFLIQYYNGEERAKGNILERFSAQQFPDLHSELNLSSLELGDSALYFCASSVGGHNEQFFGPGTRLTVL.

In its sample, this clonotype was seen many times. The genes are TRBV5-1 and TRBJ2-7; D perhaps matches TRBD1 (5 bases). Trimming removed 1 base at V and 3 bases at J, with 11 bases between. The CDR3 runs 14 residues. CDR1 and CDR2 from the germline V gene are SGHRS and YFSETQ. DNA of the CDR3: TGCGCCAGCAGCTTGCAGGGTTTAGGCTACGAGCAGTACTTC. Amino acids: CASSLQGLGYEQYF.

V usage is TRBV24-1 and J usage is TRBJ2-1, with 8 bases fitting TRBD2. V shed 5 bases, J shed 9 bases, and the junction held 8 bases outside the gene matches. The CDR3 loop spans 14 amino acids. CDR1 is KGHDR and CDR2 is SFDVKD in the germline V gene. The CDR3 loop is CATSGVGAGVEQFF. CDR3 bases: TGTGCCACCAGTGGTGTAGGAGCGGGAGTTGAGCAGTTCTTC.

This clonotype was seen many times. V and J are TRBV28 and TRBJ2-7; 7 bases agree with TRBD1. With 6 bases clipped from V and 6 bases from J, the junction kept 8 bases outside the gene matches. The CDR3 runs 13 residues. Germline lookup yields CDR1 MDHEN and CDR2 SYDVKM. The CDR3 DNA reads as TGTGCCAGCAGACTGGGGACAGTCCGCGAGCAGTACTTC. This codes for CASRLGTVREQYF.

This clonotype was found a few times. The chain joins TRBV9 to TRBJ1-3; TRBD1 is a possible D gene (5 bases). Germline lookup yields CDR1 SGDLS and CDR2 YYNGEE. Trimming left V 3 bases short and J 0 bases short, with 13 bases between. CDR3 length: 16 amino acids. CDR3 residues: CASSAGPPSSGNTIYF. The CDR3 nucleotides are TGTGCCAGCAGCGCGGGACCGCCGAGCTCTGGAAACACCATATATTTT.

The sample holds a few counts of this clonotype. The J gene is TRBJ2-7, the V gene TRBV9; 7 nucleotides match TRBD1. The CDR3 totals 16 residues. V was clipped by 0 bases and J by 1 base; unmatched bases: 7. CDR1 and CDR2 (germline): SGDLS, YYNGEE. In DNA form, the CDR3 reads TGTGCCAGCAGCGTAGCAGGGACAGCTCCTTCCTACGAGCAGTACTTC. Residues: CASSVAGTAPSYEQYF.

A few counts support this clonotype. The chain combines TRBV18 with TRBJ1-2; D uncertain. This CDR3 is built from 14 residues. The ends were cut back, 4 bases at V and 10 bases at J, with 19 bases in the middle. CDR1 and CDR2 (germline): KGHSH, LQKENI. CDR3 sequence (DNA): TGTGCCAGCTCACAGGCAGGAGGCGGGTCGCCCTACACCTTC. It is translated as CASSQAGGGSPYTF.

This clonotype was observed a handful of times. The chain has TRBV10-3 and TRBJ1-1; D possibly corresponds to TRBD1 (5 bases). Trimming took 3 bases from V and 3 from J, leaving 11 bases between them. The CDR3 sequence is 14 residues long. Looked up from germline, CDR1 is ENHRY and CDR2 is SYGVKD. In nucleotides, the CDR3 is TGTGCCATCAGTGAAGTCGTAGGGGACACTGAAGCTTTCTTT. Its translation is CAISEVVGDTEAFF.

This clonotype was seen a handful of times. This rearrangement joins TRBV12-3 or TRBV12-4 to TRBJ1-3; D gene unclear. Trimming shortened V by 7 bases and J by 0 bases, and 7 bases separated the two germline ends. The CDR3 is 13 amino acids. CDR3 DNA sequence: TGTGCCAGCAAGGGAGACTCTGGAAACACCATATATTTT. It codes for CASKGDSGNTIYF.

V usage is TRBV5-4 and J usage is TRBJ2-7; D gene ambiguous. Germline assignment: CDR1 SGHNT and CDR2 YYREEE (reference sequence). This CDR3 region has 13 residues. V lost 0 bases and J lost 7, with 11 bases in between. As DNA, the CDR3 is TGTGCCAGCAGCTTGGAACCCCAAGGGGAGCAGTACTTC. Protein product: CASSLEPQGEQYF.

The chain employs TRBV9 and TRBJ2-7, with 7 bases that match TRBD1. The CDR3 runs to 15 residues. CDR1 is SGDLS and CDR2 is YYNGEE in the germline V gene. Trimming took 0 bases from V and 1 from J; bases not matched to a gene: 4. The CDR3 sequence: CASSVDTGESYEQYF. The CDR3 DNA reads TGTGCCAGCAGCGTAGATACAGGGGAGTCCTACGAGCAGTACTTC.

Here the CDR3 DNA reads TGCAGTGCAAGGACAGGGGTGGGCAATGAGCAGTTCTTC. Its protein product is CSARTGVGNEQFF. The V and J genes are TRBV20-1 and TRBJ2-1; 9 bases line up with TRBD1. The CDR3 covers 13 residues. CDR1 is DFQATT, CDR2 SNEGSKA, per germline (reference sequence). The J segment lost 6 bases and the V segment lost 6 bases, leaving 6 bases of the junction unmatched.

The V call is TRBV5-1, the J call TRBJ2-1, with no clear D. This CDR3 region has 14 residues. Trimming cost V 3 bases and J 4 bases, with 11 bases left between them. Germline-derived CDR1 and CDR2 are SGHRS and YFSETQ. The CDR3 DNA sequence: TGCGCCAGCAGCTCGTCAAGTACGTACAATGAGCAGTTCTTC. Translating gives CASSSSSTYNEQFF. The full variable domain, rest sourced from reference TRBV5-1 and TRBJ2-1, is KAGVTQTPRYLIKTRGQQVTLSCSPISGHRSVSWYQQTPGQGLQFLFEYFSETQRNKGNFPGRFSGRQFSNSRSEMNVSTLELGDSALYLCASSSSSTYNEQFFGPGTRLTVL.

The table lists this clonotype with a few counts. The J gene is TRBJ2-1, the V gene TRBV12-3 or TRBV12-4, with 11 bases that match TRBD2. There are 21 residues in the CDR3. V lost 6 bases, J lost 3 bases, and 22 bases stayed unmatched. The CDR3 is CASRSTPGGKASGRFYNEQFF. The DNA for the CDR3 is TGTGCCAGCAGATCGACCCCTGGGGGTAAGGCTAGCGGGAGGTTCTACAATGAGCAGTTCTTC.

In its sample, this clonotype was seen many times. V gene TRBV6-5 combines with J gene TRBJ2-3; TRBD1 matches at 7 bases. The CDR3 runs to 14 residues. The germline CDR1 and CDR2 sequences are MNHEY and SVGAGI. The ends lost 0 bases at V and 5 bases at J; junction bases unmatched: 2. CDR3 protein: CASSYSGGKDTQYF. The CDR3 coding sequence is TGTGCCAGCAGTTACTCAGGGGGCAAAGATACGCAGTATTTT.

The chain is built from TRBV6-5 and TRBJ2-5; the match to TRBD1 covers 9 bases. Germline V gene data show CDR1 as MNHEY and CDR2 as SVGAGI. V lost 5 bases, J lost 4 bases, and 11 bases stayed unmatched. The CDR3 covers 16 residues. CDR3 region: CASSRTGTGYRETQYF. For the CDR3, the DNA is TGTGCCAGCAGTCGTACCGGGACAGGGTACCGAGAGACCCAGTACTTC.